A single sample gave rise to the 5 T cell receptor beta chains below, sequenced in a study of graft-versus-host responses after intestinal transplantation. Generated by immunoSEQ multiplex PCR, the TCRdb table keeps only in-frame clones and is missing some. The sample gives 85,000 to 100,000 clones, just under 95% of which show up once; approximately 0.07% is in the top ten. No antigens are known for them. The material was unstimulated CD8+ T cells sorted from spleen or lymph node cells, obtained before transplant. The receptors stem from a human donor who was the organ donor for an intestinal transplant.

The J gene is TRBJ1-2, the V gene TRBV19; TRBD1 is a possible D gene (5 bases). The CDR3 consists of 14 residues. V was pared by 7 bases and J by 3 bases, with 15 bases between. Germline CDR1 reads LNHDA; CDR2 reads SQIVND (reference sequence). The CDR3 DNA is TGTGCCAGTACGGACATTTTCACGGACTATGGCTACACCTTC. It translates to CASTDIFTDYGYTF.

This chain links TRBV28 with TRBJ2-5, with TRBD1 matching over 7 bases. The CDR3 is made up of 14 amino acids. Per germline, CDR1 MDHEN and CDR2 SYDVKM. V lost 4 bases and J lost 1; bases outside the gene matches: 3. Written as DNA, the CDR3 is TGTGCCAGCAGTTCTAGGGACAGCCAAGAGACCCAGTACTTC. Translation gives CASSSRDSQETQYF.

The chain employs TRBV19 and TRBJ1-5; D is unclear. Per the germline V gene, CDR1 is LNHDA and CDR2 is SQIVND (reference sequence). The CDR3 sequence is 13 residues long. V was shortened by 1 base and J by 11 bases, with 12 bases between the two germline ends. The CDR3 is CASSIAPGLSQHF. The CDR3 coding sequence is TGTGCCAGTAGTATAGCCCCTGGACTTTCCCAGCATTTT. Full variable domain (remainder filled in from reference TRBV19 and TRBJ1-5): DGGITQSPKYLFRKEGQNVTLSCEQNLNHDAMYWYRQDPGQGLRLIYYSQIVNDFQKGDIAEGYSVSREKKESFPLTVTSAQKNPTAFYLCASSIAPGLSQHFGDGTRLSIL.

The genes are TRBV7-2 and TRBJ1-2, with D hard to call. V was pared by 5 bases and J by 3 bases, with 19 bases between. The length of the CDR3 is 16 residues. The germline V gene encodes CDR1 SGHTA and CDR2 FQGNSA. CDR3 region: CASSLLGRRPYYGYTF. The CDR3 bases are TGTGCCAGCAGCCTCCTGGGGAGGCGACCCTACTATGGCTACACCTTC.

The chain uses TRBV6-1 and TRBJ1-3, with 7 bases matching TRBD1. The CDR3 has 15 amino acids. V shed 6 bases, J shed 2 bases, and the junction held 7 bases outside the gene matches. The germline V gene encodes CDR1 MNHNS and CDR2 SASEGT. The CDR3 DNA is TGTGCCAGCAGGACCACCGGGACAGCTGGAAACACCATATATTTT. It specifies CASRTTGTAGNTIYF.